The 6 T cell receptor beta chains below come from one sample, sequenced in a study of CD8 T cells in Susac syndrome. Random hexamers primed reverse transcription of about 0.5 to 1 ug RNA. Each CDR3 protein gets one entry after TCRdb re-called the immunoSEQ multiplex PCR reads with MiXCR. The table lists 65,000 to 80,000 distinct CDR3 sequences, more than 85% of them singletons. Sequencing used CD8+ T cells from PBMCs. The receptors shown here come from a human donor with multiple sclerosis.

The chain employs TRBV6-5 and TRBJ2-1; D possibly matches TRBD1 or TRBD2 (5 bases each). The ends were cut back, 4 bases at V and 3 bases at J, with 19 bases in the middle. CDR1 is MNHEY and CDR2 is SVGAGI in the germline V gene. The CDR3 runs to 17 residues. The CDR3 region has the DNA TGTGCCAGCAGTTTAATCGGGACCCTCTACGACTACAATGAGCAGTTCTTC. Protein: CASSLIGTLYDYNEQFF.

The chain carries TRBV24-1 and TRBJ2-6, with TRBD2 identical over 7 bases. Trimming took 9 bases from V and 0 from J; bases not matched to a gene: 7. The CDR3 is 16 amino acids. Germline CDR1 and CDR2: KGHDR and SFDVKD. Here the CDR3 reads CATGGDIRSGANVLTF. The CDR3 region has the DNA TGTGCCACCGGGGGGGATATCCGCTCTGGGGCCAACGTCCTGACTTTC.

Here the CDR3 reads CASSTHRDSLGEQYF. The CDR3, as DNA: TGCGCCAGCAGCACCCACCGGGACTCCCTTGGGGAGCAGTACTTC. This rearrangement joins TRBV4-3 to TRBJ2-7; D is possibly TRBD2 (6 bases). Germline assignment: CDR1 LGHNA and CDR2 YSLEER. Trimming stripped 5 bases from V and 7 bases from J, with 21 bases between. The length of the CDR3 is 15 residues.

This clonotype has just one count. The rearrangement uses TRBV7-9 and TRBJ2-5; D remains ambiguous. The V gene lost 6 bases and the J gene lost 2 bases, with 16 bases spanning the gap. CDR3 length: 15 residues. CDR1 and CDR2 from the germline V gene are SEHNR and FQNEAQ (reference sequence). This chain's CDR3 is CASSYLSPPQETQYF. In DNA form, the CDR3 reads TGTGCCAGCAGTTACCTATCCCCCCCACAAGAGACCCAGTACTTC. The full variable domain, its missing parts supplied by reference TRBV7-9 and TRBJ2-5, is DTGVSQNPRHKITKRGQNVTFRCDPISEHNRLYWYRQTLGQGPEFLTYFQNEAQLEKSRLLSDRFSAERPKGSFSTLEIQRTEQGDSAMYLCASSYLSPPQETQYFGPGTRLLVL.

The rearrangement joins TRBV19 to TRBJ2-2; D uncertain. The CDR3 contains 17 residues. In germline, CDR1 is LNHDA, CDR2 SQIVND (reference sequence). Trimming shortened V by 3 bases and J by 0 bases, and 14 bases separated the two germline ends. The CDR3 reads CASSILYERPNTGELFF. For the CDR3, the DNA is TGTGCCAGTAGTATCCTCTATGAGCGCCCGAACACCGGGGAGCTGTTTTTT.

The chain links TRBV23-1 to TRBJ1-2, with 10 bases aligning to TRBD1. TRBV23-1 is assigned to the ORF class and has an uncertain function. This CDR3 spans 20 amino acids. V shed 3 bases, J shed 1 base, and the junction held 17 bases outside the gene matches. CDR3 nucleotides: TGCGCCAGCAGTCAGGCCCACTCCGGGGACAGGGGAGGGGATAACTATGGCTACACCTTC. This gives the protein CASSQAHSGDRGGDNYGYTF.